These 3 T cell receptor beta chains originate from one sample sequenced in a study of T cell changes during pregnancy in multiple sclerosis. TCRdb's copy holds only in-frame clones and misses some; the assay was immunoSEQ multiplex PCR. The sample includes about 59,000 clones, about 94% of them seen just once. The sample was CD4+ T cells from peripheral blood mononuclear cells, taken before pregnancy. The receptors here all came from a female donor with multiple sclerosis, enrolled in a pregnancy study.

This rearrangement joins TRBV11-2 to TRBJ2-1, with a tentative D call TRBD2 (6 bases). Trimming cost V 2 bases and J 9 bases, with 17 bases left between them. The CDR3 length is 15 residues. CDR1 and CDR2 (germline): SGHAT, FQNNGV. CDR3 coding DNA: TGTGCCAGCAGCTTAAGGAGGGACCCTCTGCCTGAGCAGTTCTTC. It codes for CASSLRRDPLPEQFF.

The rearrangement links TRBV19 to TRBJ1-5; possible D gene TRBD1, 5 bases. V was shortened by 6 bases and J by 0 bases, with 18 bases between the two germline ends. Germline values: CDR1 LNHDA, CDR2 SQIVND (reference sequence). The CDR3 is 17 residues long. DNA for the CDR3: TGTGCCAGTAGCTTCCGGGGGGGAGCCTTTAGCAATCAGCCCCAGCATTTT. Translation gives CASSFRGGAFSNQPQHF.

The chain's CDR3 is CASSFAAGEQYF. In DNA, the CDR3 is TGTGCCAGCAGTTTTGCGGCCGGCGAGCAGTACTTC. The chain has TRBV27 and TRBJ2-5, with D uncertain. The J call is doubtful: the DNA matches TRBJ2-7 better. Germline loops: CDR1 MNHEY, CDR2 SMNVEV (reference sequence). CDR3 length equals 12 residues.